This TCR beta chain was identified during a study of blood T cell repertoires in COVID-19. TCRdb keeps only in-frame clones here, not all; method: immunoSEQ multiplex PCR. The table has hundreds of thousands of clones, around 87% seen once; the top ten hold 6% to 7%. V gave up 1 base and J gave up 0 bases, with 13 bases separating them. In germline, CDR1 is KGHSH, CDR2 LQKENI. This CDR3 comprises 17 residues. This clonotype was sampled from a woman between 45 and 65 years old with COVID-19, enrolled during active disease. The V and J genes are TRBV18 and TRBJ1-3; tentatively, D is TRBD1 (6 bases). The sample consisted of peripheral blood. The CDR3 bases are TGTGCCAGCTCACCACAATCACAGGGAGCCTCTGGAAACACCATATATTTT. As protein: CASSPQSQGASGNTIYF.